This TCR beta chain was sequenced for a study of CD8+ T cells in alopecia areata. On this clone: Antigen unknown.

cDNA reverse transcribed from extracted RNA served as the sequencing template. Generated by immunoSEQ multiplex PCR, the TCRdb table keeps only in-frame clones and is missing some. Among about 300,000 clones listed, about three fifths were seen once. Unmatched junction bases numbered 2, after V lost 1 base and J lost 0 bases. This CDR3 has 16 amino acids. Per the germline V gene, CDR1 is LGHNT and CDR2 is FRNRAP. The treatment was: oral pan-JAK inhibitor, 5-10 mg twice daily. Study results and limitations: Uncertain still, given a single nonresponder, is whether baseline CD8+ expansion links to response. Although TCR sharing was seen in mice, sharing across patients was less clear, possibly for HLA-related reasons. Tofacitinib did not eliminate many expanded lesional clones from scalp or blood. Tofacitinib yielded significantly lower scalp clonality and fewer expanded CD8+ clones among the top 100.

The receptor comes from a human donor with alopecia areata. The chain combines TRBV12-5 with TRBJ2-1, with 8 nucleotides matching TRBD2. Material: CD4+ T cells sorted from blood, obtained at week 24, from a patient treated with tofacitinib. The CDR3 protein is CASGLGGGSSYNEQFF. The CDR3 DNA is TGTGCTAGTGGTTTGGGCGGGGGGAGCTCCTACAATGAGCAGTTCTTC.